The 7 T cell receptor beta chains below come from one sample, sequenced in a study of post-analysis software for immune sequencing data. Included in the TCR beta cDNA libraries were unique molecular identifiers. MiXCR, run by TCRdb on the PCR reads, gives a single entry per CDR3 protein. The table includes around 160,000 distinct CDR3 sequences, roughly 40% detected once. Specimen: blood, collected after autologous hematopoietic stem cell transplantation. These receptors originate from a girl under 18 with multiple sclerosis.

With regard to this clonotype: Sequence at one end of the junction differs from germline and may be a read error. V is TRBV20-1 and J is TRBJ2-2; 9 positions match TRBD2. The germline gives CDR1 DFQATT, CDR2 SNEGSKA (reference sequence). This CDR3 is built from 16 residues. CDR3 DNA: TGCAGCGCTAGACCTGGCGGGAGGGTAAACACCGGGGAGCTGTTTTTT. This sequence encodes CSARPGGRVNTGELFF.

The rearrangement uses TRBV10-3 and TRBJ2-5, with 14 bases that match TRBD2. The V segment lost 1 base and the J segment 11 bases; nucleotides outside the gene matches: 6. Germline-derived CDR1 and CDR2 are ENHRY and SYGVKD. The CDR3 loop spans 15 amino acids. The CDR3: CAISEWGLAGVEQYF. The CDR3 DNA reads as TGTGCCATCAGTGAGTGGGGACTAGCGGGAGTTGAGCAGTACTTC.

The chain combines TRBV7-8 with TRBJ2-1; D gene ambiguous. V lost 4 bases and J 4 bases, leaving 11 bases between the germline ends. The CDR3 runs 14 residues. The V gene's germline CDR1 is SGHVS and CDR2 FQNEAQ. CDR3 amino acids: CASSSPGPYNEQFF. The CDR3 coding sequence is TGTGCCAGCAGCTCCCCCGGACCTTACAATGAGCAGTTCTTC.

This clonotype was detected a few times. The chain uses TRBV24-1 and TRBJ2-1; 13 bases match TRBD2. The CDR3 sequence is 17 residues long. In germline, CDR1 is KGHDR, CDR2 SFDVKD. After removal of 3 bases from V and 4 bases from J, the junction contained 5 bases not matched to a gene. This CDR3 is CATSDTLAGGPYNEQFF. The CDR3 DNA reads TGTGCCACCAGTGATACACTAGCGGGAGGGCCGTACAATGAGCAGTTCTTC.

The chain combines TRBV27 with TRBJ2-6; TRBD2 matches at 10 bases. V shed 5 bases and J 0 bases; nucleotides not matched to a gene: 10. The germline CDR1 and CDR2 sequences are MNHEY and SMNVEV (reference sequence). This CDR3 has 19 amino acids. The CDR3 region has the DNA TGTGCCAGCAGTCTACACCTTACTAGCGGGGACTCTGGGGCCAACGTCCTGACTTTC. It specifies CASSLHLTSGDSGANVLTF. The complete variable domain, with remaining parts taken from reference TRBV27 and TRBJ2-6, reads EAQVTQNPRYLITVTGKKLTVTCSQNMNHEYMSWYRQDPGLGLRQIYYSMNVEVTDKGDVPEGYKVSRKEKRNFPLILESPSPNQTSLYFCASSLHLTSGDSGANVLTFGAGSRLTVL.

The rearrangement joins TRBV20-1 to TRBJ2-2, with D maybe TRBD1 (6 bases). V was shortened by 0 bases and J by 2 bases, with 19 bases between the two germline ends. The germline V gene encodes CDR1 DFQATT and CDR2 SNEGSKA (reference sequence). This CDR3 is built from 18 residues. The CDR3 DNA reads as TGCAGTGCTAGAGATCCCCTAGTAGGGACACATAACACCGGGGAGCTGTTTTTT. It translates to CSARDPLVGTHNTGELFF.

The V call is TRBV20-1, the J call TRBJ2-3; D is unresolved. CDR1 and CDR2 (germline): DFQATT, SNEGSKA (reference sequence). Trimming pared 4 bases from V and 4 bases from J, leaving 9 bases between. The CDR3 consists of 12 residues. DNA for the CDR3: TGCAGTGCTACCGCTGACCCAGATACGCAGTATTTT. This codes for CSATADPDTQYF.